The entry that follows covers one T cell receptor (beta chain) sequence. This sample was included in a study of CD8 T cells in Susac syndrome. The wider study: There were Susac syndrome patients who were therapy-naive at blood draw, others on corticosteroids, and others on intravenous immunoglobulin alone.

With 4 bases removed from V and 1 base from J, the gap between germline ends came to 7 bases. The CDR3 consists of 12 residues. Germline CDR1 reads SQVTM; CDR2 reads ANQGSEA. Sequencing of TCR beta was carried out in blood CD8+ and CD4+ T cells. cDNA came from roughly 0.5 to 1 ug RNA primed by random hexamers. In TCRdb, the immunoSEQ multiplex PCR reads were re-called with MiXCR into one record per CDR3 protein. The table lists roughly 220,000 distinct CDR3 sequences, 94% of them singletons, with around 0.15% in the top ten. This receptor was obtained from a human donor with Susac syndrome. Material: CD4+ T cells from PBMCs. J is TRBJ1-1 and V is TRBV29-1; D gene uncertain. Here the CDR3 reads CSVVLGNTEAFF. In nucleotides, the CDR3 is TGCAGCGTTGTGTTAGGGAACACTGAAGCTTTCTTT.